One and the same sample provided the 5 T cell receptor beta chains below, sequenced in a study of shared clonotypes between healthy human individuals. Generated by immunoSEQ multiplex PCR, the TCRdb table keeps only in-frame clones and is missing some. Of some 2 million clones detected, roughly 94% appear once; the ten largest clones hold approximately 0.13%. Sequencing used naive CD4+ T cells sorted from blood. Subset of the sample: CD45RA+ positively selected. Every receptor here comes from a man aged 18 to 29 in good health.

This clone was detected only a few times. This chain uses TRBV30 with TRBJ1-2; tentatively, D is TRBD1 (5 bases). The germline V gene has CDR1 GTSNPN and CDR2 SVGIG (reference sequence). CDR3 length: 13 residues. Trimming shortened V by 5 bases and J by 4 bases, and 14 bases separated the two germline ends. DNA of the CDR3: TGTGCCTGGCAACTGCAGGGCGTCTATGGCTACACCTTC. Its protein is CAWQLQGVYGYTF.

Turning to this clone: Other DNA sequences in this specimen translate into the identical CDR3. The chain has TRBV20-1 and TRBJ1-1; D gene unclear. Germline CDR1 is DFQATT and CDR2 is SNEGSKA (reference sequence). This CDR3 contains 11 residues. V shed 6 bases and J shed 1 base, with 6 bases lying between them. In DNA, the CDR3 is TGCAGTGCGAAGCAGAACACTGAAGCTTTCTTT. Its protein product is CSAKQNTEAFF.

This clone was picked up many times. The sample carries other DNA sequences with the same CDR3. The chain carries TRBV19 and TRBJ1-1, with D perhaps matching TRBD1 (5 bases). Looked up from germline, CDR1 is LNHDA and CDR2 is SQIVND (reference sequence). The CDR3 runs to 13 residues. V lost 4 bases and J 2 bases, leaving 8 bases between the germline ends. The CDR3 reads CASSTQANTEAFF. The CDR3 coding sequence is TGTGCCAGTAGTACACAGGCTAACACTGAAGCTTTCTTT.

V is TRBV18 and J is TRBJ1-3; 9 bases align to TRBD1. This CDR3 is built from 17 residues. V was clipped by 6 bases and J by 0 bases; unmatched bases: 9. The germline V gene has CDR1 KGHSH and CDR2 LQKENI. CDR3 nucleotides: TGTGCCAGCTCTCCCAGGACAGGGGATTTCTCTGGAAACACCATATATTTT. This sequence encodes CASSPRTGDFSGNTIYF. The full variable domain, completed using reference TRBV18 and TRBJ1-3, is NAGVMQNPRHLVRRRGQEARLRCSPMKGHSHVYWYRQLPEEGLKFMVYLQKENIIDESGMPKERFSAEFPKEGPSILRIQQVVRGDSAAYFCASSPRTGDFSGNTIYFGEGSWLTVV.

As regards this clone: The sample holds other DNA sequences that translate to the same CDR3. The chain couples TRBV10-3 to TRBJ2-7; the D call may be TRBD1 or TRBD2 (5 bases each). Germline V gives CDR1 ENHRY, CDR2 SYGVKD. The CDR3 length is 13 residues. The germline V and J ends were trimmed by 6 bases and 2 bases, with 11 bases remaining between them. The CDR3 DNA is TGTGCCATCAGGGGGACGGATCCCTACGAGCAGTACTTC. As protein: CAIRGTDPYEQYF.